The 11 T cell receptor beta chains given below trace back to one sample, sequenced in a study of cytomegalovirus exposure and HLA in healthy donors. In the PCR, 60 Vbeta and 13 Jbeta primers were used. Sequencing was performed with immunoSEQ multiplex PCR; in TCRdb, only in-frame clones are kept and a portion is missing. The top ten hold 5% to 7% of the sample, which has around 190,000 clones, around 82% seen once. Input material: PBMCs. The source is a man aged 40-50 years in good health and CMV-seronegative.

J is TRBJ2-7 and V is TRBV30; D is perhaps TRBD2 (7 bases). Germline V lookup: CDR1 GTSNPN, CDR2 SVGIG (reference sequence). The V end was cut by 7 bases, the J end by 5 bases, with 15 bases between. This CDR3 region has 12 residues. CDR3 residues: CALERGGDEQYF. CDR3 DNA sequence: TGTGCCTTGGAGAGGGGGGGAGACGAGCAGTACTTC.

The CDR3 reads CATSRGALERAFF. CDR3 nucleotide sequence: TGTGCCACCAGCAGAGGTGCTCTCGAGCGAGCTTTCTTT. The chain combines TRBV15 with TRBJ1-1; no clear D gene. V lost 1 base to trimming and J lost 10 bases, with 13 bases between them. Per the germline V gene, CDR1 is LNHNV and CDR2 is YYDKDF (reference sequence). This CDR3 is 13 amino acids long.

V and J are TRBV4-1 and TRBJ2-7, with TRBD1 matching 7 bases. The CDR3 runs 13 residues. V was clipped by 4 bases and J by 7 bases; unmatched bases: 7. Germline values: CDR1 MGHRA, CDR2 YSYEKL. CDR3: CASSLTQGVEQYF. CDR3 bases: TGCGCCAGCAGCCTCACGCAGGGGGTTGAGCAGTACTTC.

For the CDR3, the DNA is TGTGCCAGCAGCCAAGGGGCCACCGGGACAGGGTTAGGCTACACCTTC. As protein: CASSQGATGTGLGYTF. The V and J genes are TRBV14 and TRBJ1-2, with 9 bases aligning to TRBD1. V shed 1 base and J 8 bases; nucleotides not matched to a gene: 11. Germline V gene sequence: CDR1 SGHDN, CDR2 FVKESK. The CDR3 loop spans 16 amino acids.

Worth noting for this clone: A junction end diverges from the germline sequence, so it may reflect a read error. The CDR3 spells CSSSFGQGNTEAFF. The CDR3, as DNA: TGTTCCAGCAGCTTCGGACAGGGGAACACTGAAGCTTTCTTT. The J gene is TRBJ1-1, the V gene TRBV7-9; 8 bases align to TRBD1. The CDR3 consists of 14 residues. CDR1 SEHNR and CDR2 FQNEAQ come from the germline V gene (reference sequence).

CDR3 in amino acids: CASQRVTGWGYTF. The CDR3, as DNA: TGTGCCAGCCAACGGGTGACAGGTTGGGGCTACACCTTC. The genes are TRBV30 and TRBJ1-2; possible D gene TRBD1, 6 bases. The CDR3 sequence is 13 residues long. Germline CDR1 GTSNPN, CDR2 SVGIG (reference sequence). Trimming took 8 bases from V and 8 from J, leaving 21 bases between them.

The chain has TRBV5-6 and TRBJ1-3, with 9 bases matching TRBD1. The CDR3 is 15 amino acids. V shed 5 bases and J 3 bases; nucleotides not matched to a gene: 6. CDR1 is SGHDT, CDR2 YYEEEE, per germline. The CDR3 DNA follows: TGTGCCAGCAGTCAACAGGGGGCTTATGGAAACACCATATATTTT. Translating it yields CASSQQGAYGNTIYF.

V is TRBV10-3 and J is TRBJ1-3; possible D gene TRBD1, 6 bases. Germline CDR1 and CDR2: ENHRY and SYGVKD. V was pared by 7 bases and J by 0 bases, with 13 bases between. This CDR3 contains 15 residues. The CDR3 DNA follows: TGTGCCATCAAGGGGGGGCCGAGCTCTGGAAACACCATATATTTT. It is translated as CAIKGGPSSGNTIYF.

The chain's CDR3 is CASSPFAGSSYNEQFF. DNA for the CDR3: TGTGCCAGCAGTCCTTTCGCGGGTAGCTCCTACAATGAGCAGTTCTTC. V gene TRBV25-1 combines with J gene TRBJ2-1; weak D call: TRBD2 (5 bases). CDR3 size: 16 residues. Per the germline V gene, CDR1 is MGHDK and CDR2 is SYGVNS. The germline V and J ends were trimmed by 5 bases and 0 bases, with 14 bases remaining between them.

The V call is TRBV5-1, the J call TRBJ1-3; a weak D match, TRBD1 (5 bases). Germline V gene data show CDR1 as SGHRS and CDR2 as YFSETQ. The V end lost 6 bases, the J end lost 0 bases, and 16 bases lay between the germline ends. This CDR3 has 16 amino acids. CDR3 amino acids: CASKLDLGGSGNTIYF. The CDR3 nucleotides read TGCGCCAGCAAGTTGGACCTCGGGGGCTCTGGAAACACCATATATTTT.

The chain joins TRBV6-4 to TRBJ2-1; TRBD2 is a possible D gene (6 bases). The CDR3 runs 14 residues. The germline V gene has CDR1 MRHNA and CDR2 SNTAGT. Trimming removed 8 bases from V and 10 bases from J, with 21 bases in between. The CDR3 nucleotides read TGTGCCAGCTACGAGCGGGTTCCGGGGTGCGAGCAGTTCTTC. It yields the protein CASYERVPGCEQFF.